Listed below are T cell receptor beta chains from one sample, sequenced in a study of cytomegalovirus exposure and HLA in healthy donors. The data were produced by immunoSEQ multiplex PCR, yet TCRdb's version contains in-frame clones alone and is incomplete. The table shows 120,000 to 150,000 clones, with about 90% occurring only once. Material for sequencing was PBMCs. The source is a woman aged 18-30 years in good health and CMV-seropositive. Each CDR3 is given with its conserved first and last residue. D genes are given only for firm matches. Size is omitted from some rows. Given values are once, few, many or a class for expanded clones.

j_call d_call clone_size v_call cdr3_aa cdr3_nt
TRBJ2-2 TRBD1 NA TRBV5-1 CASSSGQSNTGELFF TGCGCCAGCAGCTCGGGACAGTCGAACACCGGGGAGCTGTTTTTT
TRBJ2-1 TRBD2 NA TRBV7-6 CASSLDLAGANEQFF TGTGCCAGCAGCTTAGATCTAGCGGGGGCCAATGAGCAGTTCTTC
TRBJ2-7 TRBD2 NA TRBV18 CASTATSGVYEQYF TGTGCCAGCACCGCGACTAGCGGGGTCTACGAGCAGTACTTC
TRBJ2-5 NA NA TRBV27 CASSFRGAAQETQYF TGTGCCAGCAGTTTTCGGGGAGCTGCCCAAGAGACCCAGTACTTC
TRBJ2-1 NA NA TRBV5-5 CASSLAGGGRTVYNEQFF TGTGCCAGCAGCTTGGCCGGGGGTGGTAGGACCGTCTACAATGAGCAGTTCTTC
TRBJ2-1 TRBD1 NA TRBV14 CASSQKRTGGQFF TGTGCCAGCAGCCAAAAGAGGACAGGGGGACAGTTCTTC
TRBJ1-4 NA NA TRBV28 CASSFVRARGEKLFF TGTGCCAGCAGTTTCGTCAGGGCGCGAGGTGAAAAACTGTTTTTT
TRBJ2-5 TRBD2 NA TRBV7-2 CASSLQRGGGETQYF TGTGCCAGCAGCTTACAGCGGGGGGGCGGTGAGACCCAGTACTTC
TRBJ1-2 TRBD1 NA TRBV6-4 CASSDDRGYGYTF TGTGCCAGCAGTGACGACAGGGGCTATGGCTACACCTTC
TRBJ2-3 TRBD1 NA TRBV6-4 CASSGGQGDTDTQYF TGTGCCAGCAGCGGAGGACAGGGGGACACAGATACGCAGTATTTT
TRBJ2-7 NA few TRBV7-2 CASSPSSVRAYEQYF TGTGCCAGCAGCCCCTCAAGCGTGAGGGCATACGAGCAGTACTTC
TRBJ1-5 TRBD1 NA TRBV19 CASSIGPGQGRRGNQPQHF TGTGCCAGTAGTATTGGGCCGGGACAGGGGAGGAGGGGCAATCAGCCCCAGCATTTT
TRBJ2-2 NA NA TRBV15 CATSTTGNTGELFF TGTGCCACCAGCACAACAGGGAACACCGGGGAGCTGTTTTTT
TRBJ2-7 NA NA TRBV6-1 CASSEISGRKSSYEQYF TGTGCCAGCAGTGAAATATCGGGTCGGAAGAGCTCCTACGAGCAGTACTTC
TRBJ1-1 NA NA TRBV18 CASSRQKTEAFF TGTGCCAGCTCACGACAGAAGACTGAAGCTTTCTTT
TRBJ2-1 NA NA TRBV9 CASSVTIKNNEQFF TGTGCCAGCAGCGTAACTATAAAAAACAATGAGCAGTTCTTC
TRBJ2-5 TRBD1 NA TRBV14 CASSPTGGRETQYF TGTGCCAGCAGCCCGACAGGGGGGCGAGAGACCCAGTACTTC
TRBJ2-1 TRBD2 NA TRBV18 CASSPNGRAYEQFF TGTGCCAGCTCACCGAACGGGAGGGCCTATGAGCAGTTCTTC
TRBJ2-2 TRBD2 NA TRBV6-1 CASSELAGGPGTGELFF TGTGCCAGCAGTGAACTGGCGGGGGGGCCTGGTACCGGGGAGCTGTTTTTT